This T cell receptor beta chain was sequenced during a study of blood T cells in healthy people across ages. This clonotype showed up just a few times. Through a sample-barcoded 5' primer and a J-beta primer mix, a second PCR was run for about 7 to 12 cycles. Template switching added a 12-random-nucleotide identifier to every cDNA molecule. TCRdb fed the 5' RACE reads into MiXCR, producing one record per CDR3 protein. The table lists roughly 800,000 distinct CDR3 sequences, roughly 35% of them singletons, with under 15% in the top ten. V was cut by 1 base and J by 3 bases, with 11 bases left in between. CDR1 and CDR2 (germline): DFQATT, SNEGSKA (reference sequence). The CDR3 is made up of 14 amino acids.

Sequenced: blood. The receptor's source is a man younger than 35 in good health. V is TRBV20-1 and J is TRBJ2-3, with D possibly called TRBD1 or TRBD2 (6 bases each). The CDR3 sequence: CSARAGAATDTQYF. CDR3 coding DNA: TGCAGTGCTAGAGCGGGGGCTGCGACAGATACGCAGTATTTT.